The clone carrying this T cell receptor (beta chain) showed up many times. A single record per CDR3 protein comes from TCRdb applying MiXCR to the 5' RACE reads. Counted here are about 100,000 distinct CDR3 sequences, around 17% occurring once; the ten biggest clones make up 6.2%. The record originates from a study of T cells of healthy individuals. CDR1 is DFQATT, CDR2 SNEGSKA, per germline (reference sequence). V was clipped by 5 bases and J by 1 base, with 9 bases between them. The CDR3 is 13 amino acids. V and J are TRBV20-1 and TRBJ1-5; D is unresolved. The sequence was collected from a human donor in good health. The DNA for the CDR3 is TGCAGTGCTGCTGGACGGAGCAATCAGCCCCAGCATTTT. Its translation is CSAAGRSNQPQHF.